The 20 T cell receptor beta chains reported below all come from one sample, sequenced in a study of CD8+ T cells in alopecia areata. As the sequencing template, cDNA was produced by extracting RNA and reverse transcribing it. Sequencing was performed with immunoSEQ multiplex PCR; in TCRdb, only in-frame clones are kept and a portion is missing. The table shows about 97,000 clones, with more than 35% occurring only once. Sequenced: CD4+ T cells sorted from blood. Receptors originate from a human donor with alopecia areata.

This clone was seen only a few times. The chain uses TRBV4-1 and TRBJ2-1; D possibly corresponds to TRBD1 (5 bases). V shed 1 base and J shed 0 bases, with 16 bases lying between them. CDR1 MGHRA and CDR2 YSYEKL come from the germline V gene. The CDR3 runs to 18 residues. The CDR3 DNA reads as TGCGCCAGCAGCCAAGCTAAGGCTGGACATCACTCCTACAATGAGCAGTTCTTC. It is translated as CASSQAKAGHHSYNEQFF.

In its sample, this clone was seen a few times. The chain has TRBV29-1 and TRBJ2-3; 9 bases are a match to TRBD2. Germline loops: CDR1 SQVTM, CDR2 ANQGSEA. The junction had 5 bases not matched to a gene; V was cut back by 0 bases and J by 4 bases. The CDR3 spans 15 residues. The CDR3: CSVEEVSGSPDTQYF. The CDR3 nucleotides are TGCAGCGTTGAAGAGGTTAGCGGGAGTCCAGATACGCAGTATTTT.

This clone appeared a few times. The chain links TRBV7-8 to TRBJ2-7; D gene ambiguous. The CDR3 has 11 amino acids. Germline V gene data show CDR1 as SGHVS and CDR2 as FQNEAQ. V lost 8 bases to trimming and J lost 1 base, with 6 bases between them. The CDR3 spells CASGPSYEQYF. CDR3 coding DNA: TGTGCCAGCGGGCCTTCCTACGAGCAGTACTTC. Full variable domain (rest looked up from reference TRBV7-8 and TRBJ2-7): GAGVSQSPRYKVAKRGQDVALRCDPISGHVSLFWYQQALGQGPEFLTYFQNEAQLDKSGLPSDRFFAERPEGSVSTLKIQRTQQEDSAVYLCASGPSYEQYFGPGTRLTVT.

The chain is built from TRBV5-1 and TRBJ2-1; D not resolved. The CDR3 sequence is 12 residues long. V was pared by 1 base and J by 3 bases, with 2 bases between. CDR1 is SGHRS, CDR2 YFSETQ, per germline. Written as DNA, the CDR3 is TGCGCCAGCAGCTTGAACTACAATGAGCAGTTCTTC. Its protein is CASSLNYNEQFF.

The chain joins TRBV7-2 to TRBJ2-7; possible D gene TRBD2, 9 bases. The CDR3 consists of 19 residues. Trimming took off 6 bases at V and 4 bases at J, with 31 bases between the two ends. Germline assignment: CDR1 SGHTA and CDR2 FQGNSA. DNA for the CDR3: TGTGCCAGCAGACCACAGGGGGGACTAGCTGTTGGAAAACGATACGAGCAGTACTTC. Its translation: CASRPQGGLAVGKRYEQYF.

This clone was seen a handful of times. This sequence joins TRBV28 and TRBJ1-6; TRBD1 matches 10 bases. Looked up from germline, CDR1 is MDHEN and CDR2 is SYDVKM. V gave up 6 bases and J gave up 7 bases; unmatched junction bases: 9. This CDR3 has 16 residues. DNA of the CDR3: TGTGCCAGCAGGCCTCAGACAGGGGGCGCGAATTCACCCCTCCACTTT. Its translation: CASRPQTGGANSPLHF.

The chain is built from TRBV30 and TRBJ1-4; a weak D match, TRBD1 (5 bases). Germline V gene sequence: CDR1 GTSNPN, CDR2 SVGIG (reference sequence). V was trimmed by 7 bases and J by 4 bases, leaving 10 bases between them. The CDR3 loop spans 12 amino acids. CDR3 nucleotides: TGTGCCTTTGACAGAAATAATGAAAAACTGTTTTTT. It encodes CAFDRNNEKLFF. Full variable domain (remainder filled in from reference TRBV30 and TRBJ1-4): SQTIHQWPATLVQPVGSPLSLECTVEGTSNPNLYWYRQAAGRGLQLLFYSVGIGQISSEVPQNLSASRPQDRQFILSSKKLLLSDSGFYLCAFDRNNEKLFFGSGTQLSVL.

This clone was seen a handful of times. This chain uses TRBV11-2 with TRBJ1-1; D is uncertain. Between the trimmed V and J ends, which lost 3 bases and 1 base, there was a span of 9 bases. Germline values: CDR1 SGHAT, CDR2 FQNNGV. The CDR3 has 14 residues. CDR3 protein: CASSFRGKNTEAFF. The CDR3 DNA reads TGTGCCAGCAGCTTTCGGGGAAAGAACACTGAAGCTTTCTTT.

J is TRBJ2-7 and V is TRBV7-9; unclear D gene. Germline V CDR1 and CDR2: SEHNR, FQNEAQ (reference sequence). V lost 2 bases and J lost 4, with 6 bases in between. CDR3 length equals 12 residues. CDR3 in amino acids: CASSLRGYEQYF. In nucleotides, the CDR3 is TGTGCCAGCAGCTTAAGAGGTTACGAGCAGTACTTC.

The V and J genes are TRBV4-2 and TRBJ2-7, with D perhaps TRBD1 (6 bases). The V and J ends lost 4 bases and 6 bases respectively, with 13 bases between them. CDR3 length: 13 residues. CDR1 and CDR2 from the germline V gene are LGHNA and YNFKEQ. The CDR3 region is CASSPVGAREQYF. For the CDR3, the DNA is TGTGCCAGCAGCCCAGTGGGGGCTCGCGAGCAGTACTTC.

A few counts support this clone. V usage is TRBV5-1 and J usage is TRBJ2-7, with TRBD2 as a possible D gene (6 bases). This CDR3 has 14 residues. The ends were cut back, 4 bases at V and 2 bases at J, with 13 bases in the middle. CDR1 is SGHRS, CDR2 YFSETQ, per germline. CDR3 DNA sequence: TGCGCCAGCAGCCGCGGGACGGGAGCCTACGAGCAGTACTTC. Translated: CASSRGTGAYEQYF. The full variable domain, rest sourced from reference TRBV5-1 and TRBJ2-7, is KAGVTQTPRYLIKTRGQQVTLSCSPISGHRSVSWYQQTPGQGLQFLFEYFSETQRNKGNFPGRFSGRQFSNSRSEMNVSTLELGDSALYLCASSRGTGAYEQYFGPGTRLTVT.

This clone was detected only a few times. J is TRBJ1-5 and V is TRBV15; possibly TRBD1 for D (5 bases). Germline V gives CDR1 LNHNV, CDR2 YYDKDF (reference sequence). V was clipped by 0 bases and J by 4 bases, with 7 bases between them. This CDR3 has 14 amino acids. The CDR3 nucleotides are TGTGCCACCAGCAGAGATCGGGGGAATCAGCCCCAGCATTTT. Protein product: CATSRDRGNQPQHF.

This clone has just one count. The rearrangement joins TRBV9 to TRBJ2-1; the D is unclear. Germline-derived CDR1 and CDR2 are SGDLS and YYNGEE. The CDR3 length is 15 residues. The V and J ends lost 1 base and 1 base respectively, with 9 bases between them. The CDR3 region has the DNA TGTGCCAGCAGCGTATCCACCTCGTCCTACAATGAGCAGTTCTTC. The encoded protein is CASSVSTSSYNEQFF.

The J gene is TRBJ2-5, the V gene TRBV25-1, with TRBD1 identical over 10 bases. Germline V gene sequence: CDR1 MGHDK, CDR2 SYGVNS. This CDR3 comprises 15 residues. V lost 8 bases to trimming and J lost 2 bases; unmatched junction nucleotides: 8. CDR3 in amino acids: CASGRGQGTQETQYF. CDR3 nucleotide sequence: TGTGCCAGCGGACGGGGACAGGGGACTCAAGAGACCCAGTACTTC.

V is TRBV23-1 and J is TRBJ2-7; D not certain. TRBV23-1 is identified as an open reading frame with a role that is uncertain. Deletions cut 0 bases from V and 3 bases from J, with 18 bases between. The CDR3 has 17 residues. This CDR3 reads CASSQSDDPHGNYEQYF. The CDR3 bases are TGCGCCAGCAGTCAATCGGATGATCCCCATGGAAACTACGAGCAGTACTTC.

This clone was observed a single time. The rearrangement joins TRBV27 to TRBJ2-5; 7 nucleotides agree with TRBD1. The CDR3 length is 15 residues. CDR1 is MNHEY and CDR2 is SMNVEV in the germline V gene (reference sequence). The ends lost 5 bases at V and 2 bases at J; junction bases unmatched: 8. The CDR3 sequence is CASSLRQGWQETQYF. CDR3 DNA sequence: TGTGCCAGCAGTCTAAGACAGGGTTGGCAAGAGACCCAGTACTTC.

This rearrangement joins TRBV7-3 to TRBJ2-5; 10 positions match TRBD1. The CDR3 consists of 15 residues. Looked up from germline, CDR1 is SGHTA and CDR2 is FQGTGA. V shed 3 bases and J 5 bases; nucleotides not matched to a gene: 6. In DNA form, the CDR3 reads TGTGCCAGCAGCTTCCCGACAGGGGGCATGGAGACCCAGTACTTC. Protein product: CASSFPTGGMETQYF.

This rearrangement joins TRBV30 to TRBJ2-1; no firm D call. There are 14 residues in the CDR3. Germline V gene lookup returns CDR1 GTSNPN and CDR2 SVGIG (reference sequence). V lost 3 bases, J lost 7 bases, and 16 bases lay in between. CDR3 bases: TGTGCCTGGAGGAAGGACCAACCAGAGAATGAGCAGTTCTTC. Amino acid sequence: CAWRKDQPENEQFF.

This clone was counted only a few times. The chain employs TRBV7-2 and TRBJ2-7, with no clear D. This CDR3 contains 14 residues. Germline V gene data show CDR1 as SGHTA and CDR2 as FQGNSA. Trimming took off 3 bases at V and 4 bases at J, with 13 bases between the two ends. The CDR3 is CASSFDLATYEQYF. The CDR3 DNA reads TGTGCCAGCAGCTTCGACTTGGCCACATACGAGCAGTACTTC.

The V call is TRBV7-9, the J call TRBJ2-1, with TRBD2 matching 10 bases. Germline loops: CDR1 SEHNR, CDR2 FQNEAQ (reference sequence). V shed 0 bases and J 7 bases; nucleotides not matched to a gene: 3. The CDR3 loop spans 15 amino acids. This CDR3 is CASSLAGLASNEQFF. In DNA form, the CDR3 reads TGTGCCAGCAGCTTAGCGGGACTAGCGTCAAATGAGCAGTTCTTC.